These T cell receptor gamma chains were read from a single sample in a study of intestinal T cells in coeliac disease. TCRdb repeated clone calling on the multiplex PCR reads with CATT. In the table there are approximately 530 gamma-chain clones, 51% of which are singletons. The sequenced sample consisted of a duodenal biopsy. These receptors originate from a human donor who served as a control with a normal duodenal biopsy, not a healthy volunteer. Both conserved end residues are part of each CDR3. Fields, in order: J gene, clone size, V gene, CDR3 DNA, CDR3 protein. Clone size is given for some rows only: seen once, a few or many times, or a class if the clone is expanded.

J: TRGJ1/TRGJ2
size: few
V: TRGV9
DNA: TGTGCCTTGTGGGAGGGCCCCCGGAGGGTTATTACTAAGAAACTCTTT
CDR3: CALWEGPRRVITKKLF

J: TRGJ1/TRGJ2
size: once
V: TRGV2
DNA: TGTGCCACCTGGGACGGCCCTAACGAATATTATAAGAAACTCTTT
CDR3: CATWDGPNEYYKKLF

J: TRGJ1/TRGJ2
size: NA
V: TRGV2
DNA: TGTGCCACCTGGACGGGTGGACCTTATTATAAGAAACTCTTT
CDR3: CATWTGGPYYKKLF

J: TRGJ1/TRGJ2
size: NA
V: TRGV10
DNA: TGTGCTGCGTGTAATTATTATAAGAAACTCTTT
CDR3: CAACNYYKKLF

J: TRGJ1/TRGJ2
size: NA
V: TRGV4
DNA: TGTGCCACCTGGGATGAGAACGTTAAGAAACTCTTT
CDR3: CATWDENVKKLF

J: TRGJP2
size: once
V: TRGV3
DNA: TGTGCCCACCTGGGACAGGCCTTTGGTAGTGATTGGATCAAGACGTTT
CDR3: CAHLGQAFGSDWIKTF

J: TRGJP1
size: NA
V: TRGV8
DNA: TGTGCCATGACACTCGGGCCTGGTTGGTTCAAGATATTT
CDR3: CAMTLGPGWFKIF

J: TRGJ1/TRGJ2
size: NA
V: TRGV10
DNA: TGTGCTGCGTGGGATTCGAGCCTTATTTATTATAAGAAACTCTTT
CDR3: CAAWDSSLIYYKKLF

J: TRGJ1/TRGJ2
size: NA
V: TRGV10
DNA: TGTGCTGCGTGGGATCAGAAACTCTTT
CDR3: CAAWDQKLF

J: TRGJ1/TRGJ2
size: few
V: TRGV8
DNA: TGTGCCACCTGGGGAAATTATTATAAGAAACTCTTT
CDR3: CATWGNYYKKLF

J: TRGJ1/TRGJ2
size: hyperexpanded
V: TRGV3
DNA: TGTGCCACCTGGGACAGGGACTATAAGAAACTCTTT
CDR3: CATWDRDYKKLF

J: TRGJ1/TRGJ2
size: hyperexpanded
V: TRGV11
DNA: TGTGCCTGCTGGACTTATTATAAGAAACTCTTT
CDR3: CACWTYYKKLF